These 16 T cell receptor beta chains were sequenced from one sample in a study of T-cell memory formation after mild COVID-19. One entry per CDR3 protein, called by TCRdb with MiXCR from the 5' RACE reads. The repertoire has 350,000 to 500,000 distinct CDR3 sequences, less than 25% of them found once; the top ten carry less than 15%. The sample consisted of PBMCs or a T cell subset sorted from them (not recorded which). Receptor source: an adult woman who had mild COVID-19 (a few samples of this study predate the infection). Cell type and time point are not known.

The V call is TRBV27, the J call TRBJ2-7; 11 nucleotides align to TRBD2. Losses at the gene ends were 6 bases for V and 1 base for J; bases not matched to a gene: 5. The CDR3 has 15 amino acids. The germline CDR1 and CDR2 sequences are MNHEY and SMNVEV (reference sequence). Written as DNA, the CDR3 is TGTGCCAGCAGGCACACTAGCGGGGGATCCTACGAGCAGTACTTC. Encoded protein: CASRHTSGGSYEQYF.

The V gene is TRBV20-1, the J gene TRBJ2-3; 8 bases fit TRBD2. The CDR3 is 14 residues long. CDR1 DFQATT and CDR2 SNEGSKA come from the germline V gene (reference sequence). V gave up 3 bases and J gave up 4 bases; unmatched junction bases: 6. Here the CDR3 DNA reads TGCAGTGCTAGGCGACTAGCGTCCGCAGATACGCAGTATTTT. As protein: CSARRLASADTQYF.

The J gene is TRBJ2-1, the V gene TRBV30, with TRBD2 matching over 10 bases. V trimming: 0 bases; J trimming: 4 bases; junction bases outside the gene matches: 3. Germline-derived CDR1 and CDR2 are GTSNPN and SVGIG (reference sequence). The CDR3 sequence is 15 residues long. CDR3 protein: CAWSVALAGYNEQFF. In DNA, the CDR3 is TGTGCCTGGAGTGTCGCACTAGCGGGGTACAATGAGCAGTTCTTC.

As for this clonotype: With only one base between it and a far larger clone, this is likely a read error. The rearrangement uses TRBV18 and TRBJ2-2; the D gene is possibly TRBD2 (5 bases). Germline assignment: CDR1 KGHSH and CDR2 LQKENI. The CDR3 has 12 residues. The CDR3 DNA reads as TGTGCCAGCTCACCGAGCACCGGGGATCTGTTTTTT. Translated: CASSPSTGDLFF.

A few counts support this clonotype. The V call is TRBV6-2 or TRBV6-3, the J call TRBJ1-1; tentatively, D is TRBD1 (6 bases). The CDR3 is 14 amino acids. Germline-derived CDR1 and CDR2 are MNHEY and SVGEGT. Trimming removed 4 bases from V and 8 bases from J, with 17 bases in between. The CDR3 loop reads CASSSKTRQVEAFF. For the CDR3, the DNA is TGTGCCAGCAGTTCCAAAACCCGACAGGTCGAAGCTTTCTTT.

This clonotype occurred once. CDR3 sequence (DNA): TGTGCCAGCTCACCACCGGAGGGGGGACGTTCACCCCTCCACTTT. This codes for CASSPPEGGRSPLHF. The rearrangement uses TRBV18 and TRBJ1-6, with a weak D call TRBD1 (6 bases). CDR3 size: 15 residues. The germline V gene has CDR1 KGHSH and CDR2 LQKENI. The V end lost 0 bases, the J end lost 9 bases, and 12 bases lay between the germline ends.

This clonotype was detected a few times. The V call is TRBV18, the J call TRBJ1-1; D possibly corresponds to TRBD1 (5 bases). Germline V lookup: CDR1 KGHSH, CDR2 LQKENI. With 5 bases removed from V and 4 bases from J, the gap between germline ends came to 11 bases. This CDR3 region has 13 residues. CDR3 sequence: CASSSGGGTEAFF. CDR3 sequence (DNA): TGTGCCAGCTCATCCGGGGGAGGCACTGAAGCTTTCTTT.

CDR3 bases: TGTGCCAGCAGCTTAGCGCCGCTCAAGCCGAATCAGCCCCAGCATTTT. This sequence encodes CASSLAPLKPNQPQHF. The chain combines TRBV7-9 with TRBJ1-5; D is undetermined. V gave up 0 bases and J gave up 4 bases, with 13 bases separating them. Per germline, CDR1 SEHNR and CDR2 FQNEAQ (reference sequence). The CDR3 is 16 residues long.

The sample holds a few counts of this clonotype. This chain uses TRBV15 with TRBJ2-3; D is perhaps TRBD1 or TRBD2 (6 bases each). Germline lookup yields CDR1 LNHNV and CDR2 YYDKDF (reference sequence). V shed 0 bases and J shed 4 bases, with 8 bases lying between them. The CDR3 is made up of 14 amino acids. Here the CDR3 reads CATSRDRGADTQYF. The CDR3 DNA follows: TGTGCCACCAGCAGAGATAGGGGGGCAGATACGCAGTATTTT.

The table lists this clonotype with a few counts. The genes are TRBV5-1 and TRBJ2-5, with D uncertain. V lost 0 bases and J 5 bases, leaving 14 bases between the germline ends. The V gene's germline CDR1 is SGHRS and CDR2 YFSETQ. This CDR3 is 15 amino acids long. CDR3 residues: CASSLVAVGAETQYF. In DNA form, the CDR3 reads TGCGCCAGCAGCTTGGTAGCAGTAGGTGCGGAGACCCAGTACTTC.

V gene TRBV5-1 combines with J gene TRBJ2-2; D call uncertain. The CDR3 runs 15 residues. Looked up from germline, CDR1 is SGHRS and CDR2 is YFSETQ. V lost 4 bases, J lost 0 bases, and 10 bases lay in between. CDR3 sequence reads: CASSRLDSNTGELFF. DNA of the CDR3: TGCGCCAGCAGCCGATTAGACTCGAACACCGGGGAGCTGTTTTTT.

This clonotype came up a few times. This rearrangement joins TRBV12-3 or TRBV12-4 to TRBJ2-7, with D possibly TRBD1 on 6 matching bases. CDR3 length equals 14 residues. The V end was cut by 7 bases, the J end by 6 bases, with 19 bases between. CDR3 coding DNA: TGTGCCAGCAAAAACGGGCAGGGGAGTGTCGAGCAGTACTTC. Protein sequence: CASKNGQGSVEQYF.

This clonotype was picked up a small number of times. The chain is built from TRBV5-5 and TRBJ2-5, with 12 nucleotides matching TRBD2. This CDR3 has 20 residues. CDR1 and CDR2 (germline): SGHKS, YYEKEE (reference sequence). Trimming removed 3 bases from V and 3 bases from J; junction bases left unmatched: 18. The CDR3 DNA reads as TGTGCCAGCAGCTATGCCCTAGGGACAGCCAGACTAGCGGGAGAAGAGACCCAGTACTTC. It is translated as CASSYALGTARLAGEETQYF.

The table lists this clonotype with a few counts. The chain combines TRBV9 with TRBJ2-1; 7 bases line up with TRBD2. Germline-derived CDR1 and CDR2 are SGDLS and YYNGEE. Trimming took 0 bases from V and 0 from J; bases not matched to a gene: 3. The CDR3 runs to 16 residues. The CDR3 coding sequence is TGTGCCAGCAGCGTAGCCGGCGGGAGCTCCTACAATGAGCAGTTCTTC. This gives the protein CASSVAGGSSYNEQFF. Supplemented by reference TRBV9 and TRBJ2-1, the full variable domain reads DSGVTQTPKHLITATGQRVTLRCSPRSGDLSVYWYQQSLDQGLQFLIQYYNGEERAKGNILERFSAQQFPDLHSELNLSSLELGDSALYFCASSVAGGSSYNEQFFGPGTRLTVL.

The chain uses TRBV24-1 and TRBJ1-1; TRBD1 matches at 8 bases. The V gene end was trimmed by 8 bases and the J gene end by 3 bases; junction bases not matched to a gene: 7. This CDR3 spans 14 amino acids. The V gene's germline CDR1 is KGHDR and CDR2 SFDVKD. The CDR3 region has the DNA TGTGCCACCACCCCGACAGGGGATTACACTGAAGCTTTCTTT. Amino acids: CATTPTGDYTEAFF.

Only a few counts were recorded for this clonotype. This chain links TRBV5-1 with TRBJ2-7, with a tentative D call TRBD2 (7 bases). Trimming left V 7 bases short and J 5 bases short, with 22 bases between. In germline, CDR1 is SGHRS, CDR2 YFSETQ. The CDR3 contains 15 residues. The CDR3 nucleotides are TGCGCCAGCGCCCTGGGGGGGCCTCCGATGGACGAGCAGTACTTC. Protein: CASALGGPPMDEQYF.